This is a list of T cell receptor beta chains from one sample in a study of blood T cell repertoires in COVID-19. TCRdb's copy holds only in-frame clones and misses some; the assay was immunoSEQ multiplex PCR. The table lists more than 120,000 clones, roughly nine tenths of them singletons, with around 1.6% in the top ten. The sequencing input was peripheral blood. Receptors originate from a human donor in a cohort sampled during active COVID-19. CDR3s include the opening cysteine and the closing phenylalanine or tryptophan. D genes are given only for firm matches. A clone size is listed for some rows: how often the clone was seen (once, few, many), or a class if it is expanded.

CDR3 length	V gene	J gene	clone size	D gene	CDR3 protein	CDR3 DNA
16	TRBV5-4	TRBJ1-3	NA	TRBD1	CASSSRDSSLGNTIYF	TGTGCCAGCAGCTCCCGGGACAGCTCTCTCGGAAACACCATATATTTT
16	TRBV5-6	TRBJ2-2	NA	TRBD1	CASSLWETGYTGELFF	TGTGCCAGCAGCTTGTGGGAGACAGGGTACACCGGGGAGCTGTTTTTT
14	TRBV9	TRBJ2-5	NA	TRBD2	CASSPGLRWETQYF	TGTGCCAGCAGCCCGGGACTAAGATGGGAGACCCAGTACTTC
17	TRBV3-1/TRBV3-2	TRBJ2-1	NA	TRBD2	CASSQVTRGGSYNEQFF	TGTGCCAGCAGCCAAGTCACGCGGGGGGGCTCCTACAATGAGCAGTTCTTC
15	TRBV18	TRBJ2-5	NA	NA	CASSLYRADQETQYF	TGTGCCAGCTCACTTTACAGGGCTGACCAAGAGACCCAGTACTTC
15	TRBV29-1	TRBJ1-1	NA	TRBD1	CSVVSRGRWDTEAFF	TGCAGCGTTGTAAGCAGGGGGCGGTGGGACACTGAAGCTTTCTTT
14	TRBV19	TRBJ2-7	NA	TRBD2	CASSMGGGVYEQYF	TGTGCCAGTAGTATGGGCGGGGGGGTCTACGAGCAGTACTTC
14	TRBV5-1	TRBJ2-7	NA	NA	CASNPLPGAYEQYF	TGCGCCAGCAACCCTCTTCCCGGGGCCTACGAGCAGTACTTC
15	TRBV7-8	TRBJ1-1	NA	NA	CASSTTTLREGEAFF	TGTGCCAGCAGCACGACGACACTAAGGGAGGGGGAAGCTTTCTTT
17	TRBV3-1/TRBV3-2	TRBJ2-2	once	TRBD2	CASSPGSGGTNTGELFF	TGTGCCAGCAGCCCGGGGAGCGGGGGGACCAACACCGGGGAGCTGTTTTTT
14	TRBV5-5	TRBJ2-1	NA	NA	CASSLLAGAKEQFF	TGTGCCAGCAGCTTGCTTGCGGGGGCAAAGGAGCAGTTCTTC
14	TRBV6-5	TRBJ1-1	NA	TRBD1	CASSLTGATTEAFF	TGTGCCAGCAGTTTGACAGGGGCTACCACTGAAGCTTTCTTT
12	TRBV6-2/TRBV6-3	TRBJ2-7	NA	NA	CASSYTVYEQYF	TGTGCCAGCAGTTACACTGTTTACGAGCAGTACTTC
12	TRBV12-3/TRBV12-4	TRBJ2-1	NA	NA	CASSLVENEQFF	TGTGCCAGCAGTTTGGTCGAGAATGAGCAGTTCTTC
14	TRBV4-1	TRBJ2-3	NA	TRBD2	CASRPGLAGYTQYF	TGCGCCAGCAGACCGGGACTAGCGGGGTATACGCAGTATTTT
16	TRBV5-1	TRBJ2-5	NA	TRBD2	CASSLGSRGGQETQYF	TGCGCCAGCAGCTTGGGGTCGCGGGGGGGCCAAGAGACCCAGTACTTC
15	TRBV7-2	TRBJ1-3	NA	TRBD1	CASSQRTGAGNTIYF	TGTGCCAGCAGCCAGCGGACAGGGGCGGGAAACACCATATATTTT
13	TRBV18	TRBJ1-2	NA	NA	CASSPESDYGYTF	TGTGCCAGCTCACCTGAATCGGACTATGGCTACACCTTC
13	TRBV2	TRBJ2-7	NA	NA	CASKAGAENEQYF	TGTGCCAGCAAGGCAGGGGCTGAAAACGAGCAGTACTTC
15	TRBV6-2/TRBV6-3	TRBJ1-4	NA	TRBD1	CASSSGQGRWEKLFF	TGTGCCAGCAGTTCCGGACAGGGTCGATGGGAAAAACTGTTTTTT
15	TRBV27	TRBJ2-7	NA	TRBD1	CASRKARDRSYEQYF	TGTGCCAGCAGAAAGGCCCGGGACAGGTCCTACGAGCAGTACTTC
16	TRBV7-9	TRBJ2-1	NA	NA	CASSLGQTPTYNEQFF	TGTGCCAGCAGCTTAGGGCAAACCCCCACCTACAATGAGCAGTTCTTC
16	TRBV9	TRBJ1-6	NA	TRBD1	CASSAEGDRGNSPLHF	TGTGCCAGCAGCGCCGAGGGAGACAGGGGAAACTCACCCCTCCACTTT
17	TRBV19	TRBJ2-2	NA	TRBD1	CASRDLLGQGRSGELFF	TGTGCCAGTAGAGATCTTTTGGGACAGGGAAGGTCCGGGGAGCTGTTTTTT
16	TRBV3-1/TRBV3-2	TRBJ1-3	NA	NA	CASSQVPRAPGNTIYF	TGTGCCAGCAGCCAAGTTCCCAGGGCGCCTGGAAACACCATATATTTT
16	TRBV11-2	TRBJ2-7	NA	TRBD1	CASSLEYGQGAYEQYF	TGTGCCAGCAGCTTAGAGTACGGTCAGGGGGCCTACGAGCAGTACTTC
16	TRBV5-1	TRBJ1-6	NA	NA	CASSGTTGTPNSPLHF	TGCGCCAGCAGCGGGACCACCGGGACACCGAATTCACCCCTCCACTTT
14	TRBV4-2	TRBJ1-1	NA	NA	CASSQARANTEAFF	TGTGCCAGCAGCCAAGCCAGGGCGAACACTGAAGCTTTCTTT
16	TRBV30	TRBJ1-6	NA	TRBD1	CAWSRDRVVNNSPLHF	TGTGCCTGGAGTCGGGACAGGGTAGTGAATAATTCACCCCTCCACTTT
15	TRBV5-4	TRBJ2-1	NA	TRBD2	CASSLPSGEYNEQFF	TGTGCCAGCAGCTTGCCTAGCGGGGAGTACAATGAGCAGTTCTTC
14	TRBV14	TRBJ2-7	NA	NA	CASSQELALYEQYF	TGTGCCAGCAGCCAAGAACTAGCCCTCTACGAGCAGTACTTC
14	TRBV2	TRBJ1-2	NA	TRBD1	CASREGQANYGYTF	TGTGCCAGCAGGGAGGGACAGGCTAACTATGGCTACACCTTC
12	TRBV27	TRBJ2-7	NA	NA	CASSSSRYEQYF	TGTGCCAGCAGTTCATCGCGTTACGAGCAGTACTTC
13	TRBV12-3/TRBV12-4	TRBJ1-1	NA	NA	CASSGQQYTEAFF	TGTGCCAGCAGTGGACAGCAGTACACTGAAGCTTTCTTT
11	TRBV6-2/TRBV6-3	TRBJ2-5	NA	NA	CASSKRETQYF	TGTGCCAGCAGCAAACGGGAGACCCAGTACTTC
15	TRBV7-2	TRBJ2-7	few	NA	CASSLEFMSSYEQYF	TGTGCCAGCAGCTTAGAGTTCATGAGCTCCTACGAGCAGTACTTC
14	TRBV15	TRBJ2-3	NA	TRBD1	CATSMDRVTDTQYF	TGTGCCACCAGCATGGACAGGGTCACAGATACGCAGTATTTT
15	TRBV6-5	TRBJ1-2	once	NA	CASKSGHSAGYGYTF	TGTGCCAGCAAGTCGGGCCATTCAGCGGGTTATGGCTACACCTTC
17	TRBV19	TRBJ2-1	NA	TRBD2	CASSIVKRGGLSNEQFF	TGTGCCAGTAGTATAGTGAAGCGGGGGGGTTTGTCCAATGAGCAGTTCTTC
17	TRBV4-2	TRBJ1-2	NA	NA	CASSHKGGQPSGYGYTF	TGTGCCAGCAGCCACAAAGGCGGACAGCCCTCAGGGTATGGCTACACCTTC
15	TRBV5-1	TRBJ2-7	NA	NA	CASSFRPFSNYEQYF	TGCGCCAGCAGCTTTCGCCCCTTTTCTAACTACGAGCAGTACTTC
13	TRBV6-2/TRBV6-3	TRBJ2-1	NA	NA	CASSYSPRLEQFF	TGTGCCAGCAGTTACTCCCCCCGACTTGAGCAGTTCTTC
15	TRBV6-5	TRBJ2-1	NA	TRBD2	CASSYTLAGFNEQFF	TGTGCCAGCAGTTACACCCTAGCGGGGTTCAATGAGCAGTTCTTC
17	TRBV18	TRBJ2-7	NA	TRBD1	CASSPIVSGTGGREQYF	TGTGCCAGCTCACCAATAGTCTCCGGGACAGGGGGCCGCGAGCAGTACTTC
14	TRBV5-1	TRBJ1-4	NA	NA	CASSPRGGGEKLFF	TGCGCCAGCAGCCCCCGCGGGGGTGGTGAAAAACTGTTTTTT
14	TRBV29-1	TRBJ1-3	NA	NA	CSVEGRHSGNTIYF	TGCAGCGTTGAAGGCAGGCACTCTGGAAACACCATATATTTT
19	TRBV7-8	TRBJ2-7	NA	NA	CASSLAHIAFKGPSNEQYF	TGTGCCAGCAGCTTAGCCCACATAGCGTTCAAAGGGCCTTCGAACGAGCAGTACTTC
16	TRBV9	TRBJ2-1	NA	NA	CASSVDAGATYNEQFF	TGTGCCAGCAGCGTAGATGCGGGGGCCACCTACAATGAGCAGTTCTTC
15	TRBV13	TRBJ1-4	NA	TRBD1	CASSLTGATNEKLFF	TGTGCCAGCAGCTTAACAGGGGCGACTAATGAAAAACTGTTTTTT
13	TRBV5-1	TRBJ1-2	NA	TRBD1	CASSMTGSYGYTF	TGCGCCAGCAGCATGACAGGGTCCTATGGCTACACCTTC
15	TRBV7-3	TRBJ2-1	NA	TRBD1	CASSFGTGGANEQFF	TGTGCCAGCAGCTTCGGGACAGGGGGAGCCAATGAGCAGTTCTTC
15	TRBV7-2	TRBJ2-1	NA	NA	CASSPDWGSYNEQFF	TGTGCCAGCAGCCCGGACTGGGGCTCCTACAATGAGCAGTTCTTC
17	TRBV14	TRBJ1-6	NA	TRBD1	CASSHGDRATYNSPLHF	TGTGCCAGCAGCCACGGAGACAGGGCCACCTATAATTCACCCCTCCACTTT
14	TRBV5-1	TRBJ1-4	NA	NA	CANPPYRDNEKLFF	TGCGCCAACCCCCCCTACAGGGATAATGAAAAACTGTTTTTT
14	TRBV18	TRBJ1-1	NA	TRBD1	CASSFQGAGTEAFF	TGTGCCAGCTCATTCCAGGGGGCAGGGACTGAAGCTTTCTTT